One and the same sample provided the 28 T cell receptor beta chains below, sequenced in a study of T cell responses to AZD1222 COVID-19 vaccine. Sequenced by immunoSEQ multiplex PCR; TCRdb stores in-frame clones only, minus some. The sample lists about 90,000 clones, approximately 91% seen once, with under 6.5% in the top ten. The source material was peripheral blood, sampled on day 0 of AZD1222 vaccination. All receptors derive from an adult in good health.

The rearrangement links TRBV5-1 to TRBJ2-7; 7 bases fit TRBD2. From germline, CDR1 is SGHRS and CDR2 YFSETQ. The CDR3 runs to 13 residues. V dropped 7 bases and J dropped 6; count of bases not matched to a gene: 10. DNA for the CDR3: TGCGCCAGCTCAGGACTAGTTGTTTCCGAGCAGTACTTC. Its translation is CASSGLVVSEQYF.

The V gene is TRBV27, the J gene TRBJ1-2; weak D call: TRBD1 (6 bases). V was clipped by 3 bases and J by 6 bases, with 17 bases between them. The CDR3 runs 15 residues. Germline V gene data show CDR1 as MNHEY and CDR2 as SMNVEV (reference sequence). As DNA, the CDR3 is TGTGCCAGCAGTTTGTTTGGGGGCGGGGAAAATGGCTACACCTTC. It encodes CASSLFGGGENGYTF.

The J gene is TRBJ2-5, the V gene TRBV24-1; the match to TRBD2 covers 7 bases. The ends lost 9 bases at V and 2 bases at J; junction bases unmatched: 5. This CDR3 region has 13 residues. Germline V gene lookup returns CDR1 KGHDR and CDR2 SFDVKD. CDR3 loop: CATGASGQETQYF. DNA for the CDR3: TGTGCCACCGGGGCTAGCGGACAAGAGACCCAGTACTTC.

V is TRBV6-6 and J is TRBJ1-5; D may be TRBD1 (6 bases). Germline values: CDR1 MNHNY, CDR2 SVGAGI (reference sequence). The CDR3 is 14 amino acids. V shed 3 bases and J shed 6 bases, with 12 bases lying between them. CDR3 DNA sequence: TGTGCCAGCAGTTATGCTGGAGGGGGTCAGCCCCAGCATTTT. The encoded protein is CASSYAGGGQPQHF.

V is TRBV2 and J is TRBJ1-6; D may be TRBD1 (5 bases). The CDR3 has 13 residues. V was cut by 3 bases and J by 9 bases, with 9 bases left in between. Germline CDR1 reads SNHLY; CDR2 reads FYNNEI. This chain's CDR3 is CASSEDIASPLHF. The DNA for the CDR3 is TGTGCCAGCAGTGAGGACATCGCTTCACCCCTCCACTTT.

The CDR3 DNA reads as TGTGCCAGCAGTTTAGGGGCCCCCAGGAACATTCAGTACTTC. It yields the protein CASSLGAPRNIQYF. This sequence joins TRBV28 and TRBJ2-4; a weak D match, TRBD1 (5 bases). The V end lost 2 bases, the J end lost 7 bases, and 12 bases lay between the germline ends. This CDR3 spans 14 amino acids. Germline V gives CDR1 MDHEN, CDR2 SYDVKM.

V is TRBV9 and J is TRBJ2-2, with TRBD2 matching 10 bases. The junction had 14 bases not matched to a gene; V was cut back by 2 bases and J by 7 bases. The length of the CDR3 is 18 residues. The germline V gene has CDR1 SGDLS and CDR2 YYNGEE. The CDR3 coding sequence is TGTGCCAGCAGCGTCTCCACCACTAGCGGGGAGGGAAACGGGGAGCTGTTTTTT. Its protein is CASSVSTTSGEGNGELFF.

This chain uses TRBV5-1 with TRBJ1-1; a weak D match, TRBD1 (6 bases). The V and J ends lost 0 bases and 0 bases respectively, with 12 bases between them. The CDR3 contains 16 residues. The germline gives CDR1 SGHRS, CDR2 YFSETQ. The CDR3 loop is CASSLGGRGMNTEAFF. In nucleotides, the CDR3 is TGCGCCAGCAGCTTGGGAGGTAGGGGGATGAACACTGAAGCTTTCTTT.

The V and J genes are TRBV10-3 and TRBJ2-1; D may be TRBD1 (7 bases). This CDR3 has 13 amino acids. Trimming left V 6 bases short and J 7 bases short, with 13 bases between. The V gene's germline CDR1 is ENHRY and CDR2 SYGVKD. The CDR3 loop is CAIREGAGNEQFF. For the CDR3, the DNA is TGTGCCATCAGGGAGGGGGCGGGGAATGAGCAGTTCTTC.

The chain is built from TRBV29-1 and TRBJ1-2; weak D call: TRBD1 (6 bases). The germline V gene encodes CDR1 SQVTM and CDR2 ANQGSEA. Trimming removed 5 bases from V and 8 bases from J, with 12 bases in between. The CDR3 length is 11 residues. The CDR3 loop reads CSVQQGLGYTF. CDR3 nucleotide sequence: TGCAGCGTTCAACAGGGACTGGGCTACACCTTC. Using reference TRBV29-1 and TRBJ1-2 for the parts outside the CDR3, the full variable domain is SAVISQKPSRDICQRGTSLTIQCQVDSQVTMMFWYRQQPGQSLTLIATANQGSEATYESGFVIDKFPISRPNLTFSTLTVSNMSPEDSSIYLCSVQQGLGYTFGSGTRLTVV.

V gene TRBV2 combines with J gene TRBJ1-2; 9 bases fit TRBD1. Germline V gives CDR1 SNHLY, CDR2 FYNNEI. V lost 5 bases to trimming and J lost 1 base; unmatched junction nucleotides: 2. The CDR3 loop spans 14 amino acids. Here the CDR3 reads CASSPTGGNYGYTF. DNA of the CDR3: TGTGCCAGCAGTCCGACAGGGGGTAACTATGGCTACACCTTC.

A few counts support this clone. This chain connects TRBV19 to TRBJ1-4; TRBD1 aligns across 9 bases. The CDR3 has 19 residues. V lost 3 bases, J lost 8 bases, and 19 bases stayed unmatched. Germline V gene data show CDR1 as LNHDA and CDR2 as SQIVND (reference sequence). For the CDR3, the DNA is TGTGCCAGTAGTATCCCCATACCGGGACAGGGTACGTTTTGGGAAAAACTGTTTTTT. Translating it yields CASSIPIPGQGTFWEKLFF.

The V and J genes are TRBV5-1 and TRBJ2-7; a possible D gene is TRBD1 (6 bases). V was shortened by 0 bases and J by 2 bases, with 9 bases between the two germline ends. The CDR3 covers 14 residues. CDR1 is SGHRS and CDR2 is YFSETQ in the germline V gene. The CDR3 reads CASSLDRDTYEQYF. The CDR3 nucleotides read TGCGCCAGCAGCTTGGACAGGGACACCTACGAGCAGTACTTC.

The chain combines TRBV20-1 with TRBJ1-3; TRBD1 agrees at 7 bases. The V segment lost 4 bases and the J segment 2 bases; nucleotides outside the gene matches: 5. The CDR3 is made up of 14 amino acids. Germline V gives CDR1 DFQATT, CDR2 SNEGSKA (reference sequence). As DNA, the CDR3 is TGCAGTGCTACTGACAGGGCAACTGGAAACACCATATATTTT. Translated, it gives CSATDRATGNTIYF.

The genes are TRBV6-1 and TRBJ2-4, with D perhaps given as TRBD1 or TRBD2 (5 bases each). CDR1 is MNHNS and CDR2 is SASEGT in the germline V gene. V lost 2 bases and J lost 8, with 19 bases in between. The CDR3 consists of 16 residues. The CDR3 DNA is TGTGCCAGCAGTGAACCCTTTGCAGGGCGAGGGGACATTCAGTACTTC. It specifies CASSEPFAGRGDIQYF.

V gene TRBV27 combines with J gene TRBJ1-6; the D gene is possibly TRBD1 (5 bases). The CDR3 runs to 15 residues. Trimming removed 2 bases at V and 6 bases at J, with 11 bases between. CDR1 is MNHEY and CDR2 is SMNVEV in the germline V gene (reference sequence). CDR3 residues: CASSLTRGGNSPLHF. CDR3 nucleotide sequence: TGTGCCAGCAGTTTAACTAGGGGCGGTAATTCACCCCTCCACTTT.

The rearrangement joins TRBV29-1 to TRBJ1-2; 11 positions match TRBD1. With 1 base clipped from V and 4 bases from J, the junction kept 5 bases outside the gene matches. Germline CDR1 and CDR2: SQVTM and ANQGSEA. This CDR3 is built from 15 residues. The CDR3 reads CSVEGTGGAVYGYTF. For the CDR3, the DNA is TGCAGCGTTGAAGGGACAGGGGGCGCCGTCTATGGCTACACCTTC.

The chain uses TRBV10-3 and TRBJ2-1, with D unclear. The CDR3 is 16 residues long. Trimming removed 1 base from V and 0 bases from J, with 10 bases in between. Germline V gives CDR1 ENHRY, CDR2 SYGVKD. The CDR3 loop reads CAISELDVSSYNEQFF. DNA of the CDR3: TGTGCCATCAGTGAGTTGGACGTTAGCTCCTACAATGAGCAGTTCTTC.

The rearrangement links TRBV3-1 (or the pseudogene TRBV3-2) to TRBJ1-3; no firm D call. This CDR3 region has 14 residues. Trimming took 3 bases from V and 0 from J, leaving 6 bases between them. In germline, CDR1 is LGHDT, CDR2 YNNKEL (reference sequence). CDR3 sequence: CASSHGSSGNTIYF. The CDR3 DNA reads TGTGCCAGCAGCCATGGCAGCTCTGGAAACACCATATATTTT.

This clone showed up just once. The genes are TRBV3-1 (or the pseudogene TRBV3-2) and TRBJ1-6, with D unresolved. CDR1 is LGHDT and CDR2 is YNNKEL in the germline V gene (reference sequence). The CDR3 loop spans 13 amino acids. V lost 0 bases, J lost 10 bases, and 7 bases lay in between. The CDR3 region is CASSQDLGSPLHF. CDR3 DNA sequence: TGTGCCAGCAGCCAAGATTTGGGCTCACCCCTCCACTTT.

The chain has TRBV29-1 and TRBJ2-1; the D gene could be TRBD1 or TRBD2 (5 bases each). CDR3 length: 14 amino acids. V was clipped by 4 bases and J by 2 bases, with 12 bases between them. Germline values: CDR1 SQVTM, CDR2 ANQGSEA. Written as DNA, the CDR3 is TGCAGCGTTGGTGCCCGGGGCACCTACAATGAGCAGTTCTTC. It encodes CSVGARGTYNEQFF.

This clone was counted a few times. The chain employs TRBV27 and TRBJ2-7, with TRBD2 as a possible D gene (5 bases). Looked up from germline, CDR1 is MNHEY and CDR2 is SMNVEV (reference sequence). V gave up 1 base and J gave up 5 bases, with 9 bases separating them. This CDR3 contains 13 residues. The CDR3 sequence: CASSLLLGNEQYF. DNA for the CDR3: TGTGCCAGCAGTTTATTACTAGGAAACGAGCAGTACTTC.

The chain employs TRBV18 and TRBJ1-3; a possible D gene is TRBD1 (5 bases). This CDR3 comprises 17 residues. V lost 3 bases and J 1 base, leaving 16 bases between the germline ends. Germline V gene lookup returns CDR1 KGHSH and CDR2 LQKENI. CDR3 nucleotide sequence: TGTGCCAGCTCACCCACGGGACGGAAACTTTCTGGAAACACCATATATTTT. It translates to CASSPTGRKLSGNTIYF.

The chain carries TRBV7-2 and TRBJ1-1, with TRBD1 identical over 7 bases. Looked up from germline, CDR1 is SGHTA and CDR2 is FQGNSA. CDR3 size: 14 residues. The ends lost 7 bases at V and 3 bases at J; junction bases unmatched: 8. CDR3 region: CASNPRGRYTEAFF. The CDR3 region has the DNA TGTGCCAGCAACCCCAGGGGGAGGTACACTGAAGCTTTCTTT.

The table lists this clone with a count of one. The gene calls are TRBV5-4 and TRBJ2-7; TRBD2 matches 15 bases. Losses at the gene ends were 4 bases for V and 2 bases for J; bases not matched to a gene: 7. Germline CDR1 SGHNT, CDR2 YYREEE (reference sequence). This CDR3 is 17 amino acids long. CDR3 nucleotide sequence: TGTGCCAGCAGCCCTGGACTAGCGGGAGGGCCCCCCTACGAGCAGTACTTC. This translates into CASSPGLAGGPPYEQYF. The full variable domain, in which reference TRBV5-4 and TRBJ2-7 provide the parts outside the CDR3, is ETGVTQSPTHLIKTRGQQVTLRCSSQSGHNTVSWYQQALGQGPQFIFQYYREEENGRGNFPPRFSGLQFPNYSSELNVNALELDDSALYLCASSPGLAGGPPYEQYFGPGTRLTVT.

The rearrangement joins TRBV28 to TRBJ1-2; no reliable D call. The V gene lost 7 bases and the J gene lost 7 bases, with 13 bases spanning the gap. CDR1 and CDR2 (germline): MDHEN, SYDVKM. This CDR3 is built from 12 residues. CDR3 DNA sequence: TGTGCCAGCAACATTCGACGTTTTGGCTACACCTTC. The encoded protein is CASNIRRFGYTF.

This rearrangement joins TRBV16 to TRBJ1-4, with 7 bases aligning to TRBD1. The J segment lost 6 bases and the V segment lost 4 bases, leaving 11 bases of the junction unmatched. CDR3 length equals 16 residues. Germline V gene sequence: CDR1 KGHSY, CDR2 FQNENV. The CDR3: CASSRSGAGGYEKLFF. The CDR3 DNA reads TGTGCCAGCAGCCGATCAGGCGCAGGGGGTTATGAAAAACTGTTTTTT.

The rearrangement links TRBV7-2 to TRBJ1-2, with D hard to call. Germline V lookup: CDR1 SGHTA, CDR2 FQGNSA. The V end was cut by 2 bases, the J end by 4 bases, with 11 bases between. The CDR3 extends over 14 amino acids. In nucleotides, the CDR3 is TGTGCCAGCAGCTTATCTGGGATCCGCTATGGCTACACCTTC. This sequence encodes CASSLSGIRYGYTF. The whole variable domain, filled in from reference TRBV7-2 and TRBJ1-2, reads GAGVSQSPSNKVTEKGKDVELRCDPISGHTALYWYRQSLGQGLEFLIYFQGNSAPDKSGLPSDRFSAERTGGSVSTLTIQRTQQEDSAVYLCASSLSGIRYGYTFGSGTRLTVV.